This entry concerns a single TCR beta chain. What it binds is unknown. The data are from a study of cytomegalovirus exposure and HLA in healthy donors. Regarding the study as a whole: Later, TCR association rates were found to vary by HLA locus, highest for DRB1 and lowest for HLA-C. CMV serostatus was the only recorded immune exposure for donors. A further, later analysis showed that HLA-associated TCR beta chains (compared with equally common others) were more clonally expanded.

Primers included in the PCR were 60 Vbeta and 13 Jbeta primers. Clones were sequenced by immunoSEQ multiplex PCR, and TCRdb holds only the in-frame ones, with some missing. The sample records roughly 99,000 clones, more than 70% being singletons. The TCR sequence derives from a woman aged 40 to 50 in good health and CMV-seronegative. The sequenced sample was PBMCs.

The DNA of the CDR3 is TGTGCCAGTAGCCGACAGGGCGGTGAAAAACTGTTTTTT. Residues: CASSRQGGEKLFF. The rearrangement links TRBV19 to TRBJ1-4; the match to TRBD1 covers 7 bases. Trimming removed 6 bases from V and 7 bases from J; junction bases left unmatched: 5. This CDR3 contains 13 residues. The V gene's germline CDR1 is LNHDA and CDR2 SQIVND (reference sequence).